The clone carrying this TCR beta chain was detected many times. Its target is unknown. Trimming took off 3 bases at V and 6 bases at J, with 8 bases between the two ends. CDR3 length: 13 amino acids. TCRdb used MiXCR to reprocess the RT-PCR reads, holding one entry per CDR3 protein. This repertoire shows some 640,000 distinct CDR3 sequences, about 15% found once; its top ten account for 6% to 8%. This sample was included in a study of response to subunit inactivated influenza vaccine. Study-wide findings and caveats: The authors put forward the suggestion that each seasonal influenza vaccination may bring in only a limited number of new T cells.

This material consisted of PBMCs from blood, taken 14 to 15 days before vaccination. The chain has TRBV12-3 or TRBV12-4 and TRBJ2-2; D may be TRBD1 (6 bases). The clonotype originates from a man aged 50-59 years who received an inactivated influenza vaccine. The CDR3, as DNA: TGTGCCAGCAGTTTTGAGGGGGCCGGGGAGCTGTTTTTT. Its translation is CASSFEGAGELFF.